The present T cell receptor (beta chain) was sequenced within a study of blood T cell repertoires in COVID-19. Sequenced by immunoSEQ multiplex PCR; TCRdb stores in-frame clones only, minus some. In the table there are tens of thousands of clones, approximately 85% of which are singletons. From germline, CDR1 is MDHEN and CDR2 SYDVKM. This CDR3 has 15 residues. V shed 7 bases and J shed 2 bases, with 16 bases lying between them. This clone has a single count. The rearrangement links TRBV28 to TRBJ2-3; the D is unclear. The sample was peripheral blood. The TCR was taken from a human donor in a cohort sampled during active COVID-19. The CDR3 region has the DNA TGTGCCAGCATGGAGCTCGGCACATACACAGATACGCAGTATTTT. Translated, it gives CASMELGTYTDTQYF.